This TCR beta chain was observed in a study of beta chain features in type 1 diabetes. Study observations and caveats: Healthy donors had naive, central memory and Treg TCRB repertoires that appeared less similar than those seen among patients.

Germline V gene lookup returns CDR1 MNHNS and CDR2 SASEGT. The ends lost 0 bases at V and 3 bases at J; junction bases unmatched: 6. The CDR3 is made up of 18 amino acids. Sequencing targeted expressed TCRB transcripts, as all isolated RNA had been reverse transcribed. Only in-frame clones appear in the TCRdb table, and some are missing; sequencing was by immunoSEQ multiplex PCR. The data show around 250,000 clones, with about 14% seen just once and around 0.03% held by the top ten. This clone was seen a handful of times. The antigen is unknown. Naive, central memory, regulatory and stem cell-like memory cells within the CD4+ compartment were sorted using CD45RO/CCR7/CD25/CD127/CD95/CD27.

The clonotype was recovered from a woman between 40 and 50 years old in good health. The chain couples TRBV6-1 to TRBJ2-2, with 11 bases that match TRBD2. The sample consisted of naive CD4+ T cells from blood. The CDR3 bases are TGTGCCAGCAGTGAAGCGCCCCGACTAGCGGGGCACACCGGGGAGCTGTTTTTT. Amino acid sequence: CASSEAPRLAGHTGELFF.